The sequence of this TCR beta chain was determined in a study of cytomegalovirus exposure and HLA in healthy donors. Whole-study results and caveats: Several of the most significant clusters appeared, in a later analysis, to be linked to common viral pathogens.

About this clone: Its antigen is currently unknown.

This CDR3 has 14 amino acids. CDR1 and CDR2 (germline): LNHDA, SQIVND (reference sequence). The V gene end was trimmed by 6 bases and the J gene end by 9 bases; junction bases not matched to a gene: 11. The PCR made use of 60 Vbeta and 13 Jbeta primers. The data were produced by immunoSEQ multiplex PCR, yet TCRdb's version contains in-frame clones alone and is incomplete. The data show about 180,000 clones, around 80% seen once. This receptor was obtained from a woman under 40 in good health and CMV-seronegative. Material: PBMCs. The V gene is TRBV19, the J gene TRBJ2-1; 7 bases are a match to TRBD2. The CDR3 reads CASSLLAWEGEQFF. The CDR3 DNA reads as TGTGCCAGTAGCCTACTAGCGTGGGAGGGTGAGCAGTTCTTC.